The rows below give T cell receptor beta chains drawn from one sample of a study of cytomegalovirus exposure and HLA in healthy donors. TCRdb's copy holds only in-frame clones and misses some; the assay was immunoSEQ multiplex PCR. The repertoire holds some 150,000 clones, with about three quarters as singletons. What was sequenced was PBMCs. The receptors here all came from a man aged 50-60 years in good health and CMV-seropositive. Each CDR3 is given without its conserved first and last residue.

TRBV7-8 ASSEKEDRRVNGYT
TRBV5-1 ASSLGPQGNEKLF
TRBV5-1 ASSPQTSGSPYNEQF
TRBV29-1 SSLTSGNGGSYNEQF
TRBV6-1 ASRTSNGEQF
TRBV27 ASSWRWTGGASGANVLT
TRBV10-1 ASSRSIPDTQY
TRBV5-1 ASSLDPPPQVLYNEQF
TRBV28 ASTAITGGTDTQY
TRBV5-1 ASSLAPGVTYEQY
TRBV5-1 ASSPSDRVYNEQF
TRBV6-1 ASSGLTRSGQGVNTIY
TRBV7-3 ASSWGRNTEAF
TRBV19 ASSIESAGENNEQF
TRBV7-2 ASSWTLSETQY
TRBV7-8 ASSLWGDQPQH
TRBV18 ASSHGTGSQETQY
TRBV29-1 SVASQGYGYT
TRBV2 ASSDSRTKGYGYT
TRBV4-1 ASSLRTTGDYEQY
TRBV18 ASSPGLRGLPEAF
TRBV7-9 ASSRPGEELDTQY
TRBV19 ASISLGGARKTGANVLT
TRBV5-1 ASSLGTGFGDTQY
TRBV1 TSSQGSPSSYNEQF
TRBV5-1 ASSLGGTIEAF
TRBV6-1 ASSRGLAKETQY